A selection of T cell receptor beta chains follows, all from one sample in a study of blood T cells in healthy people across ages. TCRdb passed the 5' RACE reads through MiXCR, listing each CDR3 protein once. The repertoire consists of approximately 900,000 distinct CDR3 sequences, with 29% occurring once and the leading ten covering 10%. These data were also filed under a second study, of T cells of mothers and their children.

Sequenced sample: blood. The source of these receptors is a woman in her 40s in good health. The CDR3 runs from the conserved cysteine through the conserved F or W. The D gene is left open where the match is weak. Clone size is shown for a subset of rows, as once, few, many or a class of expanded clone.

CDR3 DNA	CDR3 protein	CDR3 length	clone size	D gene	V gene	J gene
TGTGCCAGCGTCCCTTGGGCAGGGGGCCAGGGGACATACTACGAGCAGTACTTC	CASVPWAGGQGTYYEQYF	18	many	TRBD1	TRBV6-4	TRBJ2-7
TGTGCCAGCAGTTTACTAGCGGGGAGGAACGAGCAGTACTTC	CASSLLAGRNEQYF	14	few	TRBD2	TRBV28	TRBJ2-7
TGTGCCAGCAACAGGGACACCGGGGAGCTGTTTTTT	CASNRDTGELFF	12	few	NA	TRBV2	TRBJ2-2
TGTGCCAGCAGCTTATCTGCAGGGGAGGGCACCGGGGAGCTGTTTTTT	CASSLSAGEGTGELFF	16	NA	NA	TRBV7-3	TRBJ2-2
TGTGCCAGCAGTTCCGGGACAGTCTATGGCTACACCTTC	CASSSGTVYGYTF	13	many	TRBD1	TRBV7-2	TRBJ1-2
TGCGCCAGCAGCCATCTAGGGGGATACAATGAGCAGTTCTTC	CASSHLGGYNEQFF	14	NA	NA	TRBV4-1	TRBJ2-1
TGTGCCAGCAGCTTAGTCCCATACTCTAGCGGGCGGGGAGATACGCAGTATTTT	CASSLVPYSSGRGDTQYF	18	NA	TRBD2	TRBV11-2	TRBJ2-3
TGTGCCAGTAGTATATTTCTAGCCTCAGACGAGCAGTACTTC	CASSIFLASDEQYF	14	NA	NA	TRBV19	TRBJ2-7
TGTGCCACCAGCAGAAATTCGGGAAGCAGGGTTCGTGAAAAACTGTTTTTT	CATSRNSGSRVREKLFF	17	NA	NA	TRBV15	TRBJ1-4
TGTGCCAGTAGTCAAAGGACAGGGGGCAATCAGCCCCAGCATTTT	CASSQRTGGNQPQHF	15	NA	TRBD1	TRBV19	TRBJ1-5
TGCGCCAGCAGCGGCAGAACCTACGAGCAGTACTTC	CASSGRTYEQYF	12	many	NA	TRBV5-1	TRBJ2-7
TGTGCCTGGAACAGACCGGGACAGGGGAATGAAAAACTGTTTTTT	CAWNRPGQGNEKLFF	15	few	TRBD1	TRBV30	TRBJ1-4
TGTGCCAGCAGTAAACAGGGTCACAGCAATCAGCCCCAGCATTTT	CASSKQGHSNQPQHF	15	NA	NA	TRBV27	TRBJ1-5
TGTGCCAGCAGCCCAAGTCATGGGTCGCGAGATACGCAGTATTTT	CASSPSHGSRDTQYF	15	few	NA	TRBV11-3	TRBJ2-3
TGTGCCAGCAAATCTCAGGCGGTCACCGGGGAGCTGTTTTTT	CASKSQAVTGELFF	14	NA	NA	TRBV25-1	TRBJ2-2
TGTGCCAGCAGCGTAGGGGTTTGGGGGAATTATGGCTACACCTTC	CASSVGVWGNYGYTF	15	few	NA	TRBV9	TRBJ1-2
TGCAGTGCGAAACTAGACTACGAGCAGTACTTC	CSAKLDYEQYF	11	many	NA	TRBV20-1	TRBJ2-7
TGCGCCAGCAGCCAAGATGGGGTCGGGCGCAATCAGCCCCAGCATTTT	CASSQDGVGRNQPQHF	16	many	NA	TRBV4-1	TRBJ1-5
TGTGCCAGCAGTTTAGGTATCAGGAACTATGGCTACACCTTC	CASSLGIRNYGYTF	14	NA	NA	TRBV27	TRBJ1-2
TGTGCCAGCAGTTTTAGGAGCCTAGACGAGCAGTACTTC	CASSFRSLDEQYF	13	NA	NA	TRBV27	TRBJ2-7
TGTGCCAGCAGTCGGACTGAAATCTATGGCTACACCTTC	CASSRTEIYGYTF	13	few	NA	TRBV12-3/TRBV12-4	TRBJ1-2
TGTGCCAGCAGCCAAGATCCAGTAGCCAAAAACATTCAGTACTTC	CASSQDPVAKNIQYF	15	NA	NA	TRBV4-2	TRBJ2-4
TGTGCCAGCAGTGCCCAACTAGCGGGGGGGACAGATACGCAGTATTTT	CASSAQLAGGTDTQYF	16	few	TRBD2	TRBV7-2	TRBJ2-3
TGTGCCAGTAGTGGCCCGGGACAGGGGCGAACTGAAGCTTTCTTT	CASSGPGQGRTEAFF	15	NA	TRBD1	TRBV19	TRBJ1-1
TGTGCCAGCAGTAGGATTGGTGACACTGAAGCTTTCTTT	CASSRIGDTEAFF	13	NA	NA	TRBV28	TRBJ1-1
TGTGCCACCGGTCCCCATACGGACAGGGGCAATGAGCAGTTCTTC	CATGPHTDRGNEQFF	15	many	TRBD1	TRBV24-1	TRBJ2-1
TGTGCCAGCAGTCGATTAACGGCCCCCTACAATGAGCAGTTCTTC	CASSRLTAPYNEQFF	15	many	NA	TRBV12-3/TRBV12-4	TRBJ2-1
TGTGCCAGCAGCCGTAGCGGGATCTACAATGAGCAGTTCTTC	CASSRSGIYNEQFF	14	NA	TRBD2	TRBV7-9	TRBJ2-1
TGTGCCAGCAGCCAAGATCGGTGGGATGACGAGCAGTACTTC	CASSQDRWDDEQYF	14	many	NA	TRBV3-1	TRBJ2-7
TGTGCCAGCAGCAAATTGAGGGGACTAGCGGGCCTCAGCTCCTACGAGCAGTACTTC	CASSKLRGLAGLSSYEQYF	19	NA	NA	TRBV21-1	TRBJ2-7
TGTGCCACCGGCTTAGTAGCAGGTGTCGTCGACGAGCAGTACTTC	CATGLVAGVVDEQYF	15	NA	NA	TRBV25-1	TRBJ2-7
TGTGCCAGCAGCACTTACAGGTCGACATTGAACACTGAAGCTTTCTTT	CASSTYRSTLNTEAFF	16	NA	NA	TRBV5-6	TRBJ1-1
TGTGCCAGCAGTTTATCGGGGCTAGCGGGGGGGACCTACGAGCAGTACTTC	CASSLSGLAGGTYEQYF	17	NA	TRBD2	TRBV27	TRBJ2-7
TGTGCCAGCAGCTCCAACCAGGGGACTGAGCAGTTCTTC	CASSSNQGTEQFF	13	many	NA	TRBV7-6	TRBJ2-1
TGTGCCAGCAGTTGGACTAGCGGGGGGTCTACCGGGGAGCTGTTTTTT	CASSWTSGGSTGELFF	16	many	TRBD2	TRBV2	TRBJ2-2
TGTGCCAGCAGTTACAGGGGGCAAAATTCACCCCTCCACTTT	CASSYRGQNSPLHF	14	few	TRBD1	TRBV6-5	TRBJ1-6
TGTGCCAGCAGTGATCCCCAGGGTATGTCCTTCGATGAGCAGTTCTTC	CASSDPQGMSFDEQFF	16	many	NA	TRBV25-1	TRBJ2-1
TGTGCCAGCAGTACCCGGACAGCCTACACCTTC	CASSTRTAYTF	11	many	NA	TRBV12-3/TRBV12-4	TRBJ1-2
TGTGCCAGCAGTTTAAGTCCCCAATCGAGCACTGAAGCTTTCTTT	CASSLSPQSSTEAFF	15	NA	NA	TRBV12-3/TRBV12-4	TRBJ1-1
TGTGCCAGCAGTATGGGGACAATTGTAGACGAGCAGTACTTC	CASSMGTIVDEQYF	14	NA	NA	TRBV7-2	TRBJ2-7
TGTGCCAGCAGCCCCCGGACAGGGCAATTCACCGGGGAGCTGTTTTTT	CASSPRTGQFTGELFF	16	few	TRBD1	TRBV9	TRBJ2-2
TGTGCCAGCAGCCAACGACAGGGCTGGTCACCCCTCCACTTT	CASSQRQGWSPLHF	14	NA	TRBD1	TRBV27	TRBJ1-6
TGCGCCAGCAGCACAGGACTAGCGGGGCCCGGGCAGTACTTC	CASSTGLAGPGQYF	14	few	TRBD2	TRBV5-1	TRBJ2-7
TGCAGCGCAGCGGGACAGACCTCCTACGAGCAGTACTTC	CSAAGQTSYEQYF	13	many	NA	TRBV29-1	TRBJ2-7
TGTGCCAGCGATCGAGGGGGGGCCGAAGATACGCAGTATTTT	CASDRGGAEDTQYF	14	NA	NA	TRBV6-2/TRBV6-3	TRBJ2-3
TGCGCCAGCAGCTTGCAGGGGAAGGAGTACTTC	CASSLQGKEYF	11	NA	NA	TRBV5-1	TRBJ2-5